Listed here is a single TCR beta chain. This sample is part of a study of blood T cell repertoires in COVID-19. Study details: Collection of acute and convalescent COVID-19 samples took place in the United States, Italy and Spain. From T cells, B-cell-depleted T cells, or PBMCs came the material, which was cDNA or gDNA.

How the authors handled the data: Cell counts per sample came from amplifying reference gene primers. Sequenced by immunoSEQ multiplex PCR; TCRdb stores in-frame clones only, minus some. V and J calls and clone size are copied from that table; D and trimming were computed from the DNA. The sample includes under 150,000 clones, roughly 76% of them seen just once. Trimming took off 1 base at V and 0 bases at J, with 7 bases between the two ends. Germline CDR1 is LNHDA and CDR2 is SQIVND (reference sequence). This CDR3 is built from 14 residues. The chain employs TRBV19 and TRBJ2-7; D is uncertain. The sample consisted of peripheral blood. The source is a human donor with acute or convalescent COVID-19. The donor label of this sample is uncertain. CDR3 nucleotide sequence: TGTGCCAGTAGTATAGTACCGGGCTCCTACGAGCAGTACTTC. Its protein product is CASSIVPGSYEQYF.